Sequencing of this T cell receptor (beta chain) was carried out in a study of T-cell reconstitution after alpha-beta-depleted transplantation in children. Findings of the study overall: Expanded graft clones numbering several hundred reportedly gave rise to alpha-beta T cells about two months after transplant.

This clonotype was observed a single time. What it binds is unknown. A library of TCRbeta sequences, prepared with unique molecular identifiers, was generated. TCRdb reprocessed the PCR reads with MiXCR, giving one entry per CDR3 protein. Of 440,000 or so distinct CDR3 sequences listed, 43% are singletons. Germline V gene lookup returns CDR1 DFQATT and CDR2 SNEGSKA (reference sequence). V was pared by 0 bases and J by 5 bases, with 16 bases between. This CDR3 comprises 15 residues. The sequence came from a girl between 2 and 10 years old with aplastic anemia, due to receive a stem cell transplant. This specimen was PBMCs, taken before TCRalphabeta/CD19-depleted stem cell transplant. This chain links TRBV20-1 with TRBJ1-1; a weak D match, TRBD1 (5 bases). CDR3 in amino acids: CSARESGTPTTEAFF. CDR3 nucleotide sequence: TGCAGTGCTAGAGAAAGTGGGACCCCTACGACTGAAGCTTTCTTT.